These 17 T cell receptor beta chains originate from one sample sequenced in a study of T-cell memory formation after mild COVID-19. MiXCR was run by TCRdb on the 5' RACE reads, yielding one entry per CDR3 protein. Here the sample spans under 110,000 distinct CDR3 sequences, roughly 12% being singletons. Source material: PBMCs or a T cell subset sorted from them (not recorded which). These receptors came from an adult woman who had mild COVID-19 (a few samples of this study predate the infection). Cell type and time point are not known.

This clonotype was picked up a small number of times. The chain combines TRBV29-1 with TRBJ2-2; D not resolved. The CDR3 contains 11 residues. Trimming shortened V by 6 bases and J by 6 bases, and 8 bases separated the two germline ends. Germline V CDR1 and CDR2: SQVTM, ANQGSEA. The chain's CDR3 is CSVPSAGELFF. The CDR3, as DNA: TGCAGCGTCCCTAGTGCCGGGGAGCTGTTTTTT.

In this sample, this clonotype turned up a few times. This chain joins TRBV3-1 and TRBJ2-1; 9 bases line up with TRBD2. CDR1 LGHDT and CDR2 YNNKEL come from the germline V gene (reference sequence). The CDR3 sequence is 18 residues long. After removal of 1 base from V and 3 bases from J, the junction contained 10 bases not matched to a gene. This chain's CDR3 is CASSQVFASGDGYNEQFF. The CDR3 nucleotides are TGTGCCAGCAGCCAAGTCTTCGCTAGCGGGGACGGCTACAATGAGCAGTTCTTC.

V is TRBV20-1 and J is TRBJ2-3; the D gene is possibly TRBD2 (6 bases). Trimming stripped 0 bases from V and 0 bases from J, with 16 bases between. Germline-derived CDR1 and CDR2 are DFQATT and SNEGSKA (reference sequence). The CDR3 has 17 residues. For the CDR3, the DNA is TGCAGTGCTAGAGATGACGGGGGACTTACTAGCACAGATACGCAGTATTTT. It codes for CSARDDGGLTSTDTQYF.

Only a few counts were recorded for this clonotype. CDR3 nucleotides: TGTGCCAGCAGTACATCGAAGGGGGAATCTTCCTACGAGCAGTACTTC. The encoded protein is CASSTSKGESSYEQYF. The chain uses TRBV6-5 and TRBJ2-7; D perhaps matches TRBD1 (6 bases). CDR3 size: 16 residues. Germline-derived CDR1 and CDR2 are MNHEY and SVGAGI. V dropped 5 bases and J dropped 1 base, with 18 bases sitting between them.

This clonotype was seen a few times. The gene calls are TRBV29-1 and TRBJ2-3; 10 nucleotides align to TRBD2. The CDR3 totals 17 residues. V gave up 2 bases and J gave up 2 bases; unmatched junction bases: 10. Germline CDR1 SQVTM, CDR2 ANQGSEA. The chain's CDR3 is CSVEWSSGGTYTDTQYF. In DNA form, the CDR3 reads TGCAGCGTTGAATGGAGTAGCGGGGGGACCTACACAGATACGCAGTATTTT.

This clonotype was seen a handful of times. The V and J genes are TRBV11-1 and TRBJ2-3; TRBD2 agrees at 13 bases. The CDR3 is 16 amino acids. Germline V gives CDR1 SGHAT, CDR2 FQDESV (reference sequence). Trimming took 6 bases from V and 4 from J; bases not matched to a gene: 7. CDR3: CASRLLAGGPADTQYF. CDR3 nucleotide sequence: TGTGCCAGCAGGCTACTAGCGGGGGGGCCCGCAGATACGCAGTATTTT.

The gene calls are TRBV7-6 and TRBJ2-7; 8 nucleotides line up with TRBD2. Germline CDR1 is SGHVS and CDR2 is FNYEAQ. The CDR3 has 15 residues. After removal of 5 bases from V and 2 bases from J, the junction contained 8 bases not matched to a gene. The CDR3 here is CASSPVAGMTYEQYF. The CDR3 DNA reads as TGTGCCAGCAGCCCAGTAGCGGGGATGACCTACGAGCAGTACTTC.

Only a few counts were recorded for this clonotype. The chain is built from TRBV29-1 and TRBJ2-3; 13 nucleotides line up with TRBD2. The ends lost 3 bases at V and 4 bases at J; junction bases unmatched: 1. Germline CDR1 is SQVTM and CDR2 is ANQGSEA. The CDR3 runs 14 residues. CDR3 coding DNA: TGCAGCGTTGAGGGACTAGCGGGACCAGATACGCAGTATTTT. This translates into CSVEGLAGPDTQYF.

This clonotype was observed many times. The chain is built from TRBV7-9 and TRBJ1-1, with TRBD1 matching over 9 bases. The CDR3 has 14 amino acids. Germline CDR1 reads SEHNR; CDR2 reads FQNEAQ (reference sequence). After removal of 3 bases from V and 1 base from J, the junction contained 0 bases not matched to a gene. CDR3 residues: CASSLGQGNTEAFF. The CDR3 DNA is TGTGCCAGCAGCTTGGGACAGGGGAACACTGAAGCTTTCTTT.

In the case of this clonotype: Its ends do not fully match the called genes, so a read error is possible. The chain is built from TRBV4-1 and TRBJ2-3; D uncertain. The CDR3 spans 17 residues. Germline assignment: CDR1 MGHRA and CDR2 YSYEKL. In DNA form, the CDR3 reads TGCGCCAGAAGCCAAGTAGGTGCGGCCGCTAGCACAGATACGCAGTATTTT. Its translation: CARSQVGAAASTDTQYF.

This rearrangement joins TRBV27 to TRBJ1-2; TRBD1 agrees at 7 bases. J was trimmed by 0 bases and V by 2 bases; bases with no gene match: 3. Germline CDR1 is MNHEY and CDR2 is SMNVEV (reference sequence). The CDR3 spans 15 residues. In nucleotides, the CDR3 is TGTGCCAGCAGTTTAGCAGGGGGAGCTAACTATGGCTACACCTTC. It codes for CASSLAGGANYGYTF.

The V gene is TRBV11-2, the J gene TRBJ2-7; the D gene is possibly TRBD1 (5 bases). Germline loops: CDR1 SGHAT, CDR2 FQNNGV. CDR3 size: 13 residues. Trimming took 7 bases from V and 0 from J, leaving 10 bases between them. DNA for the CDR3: TGTGCCAGCAACCCCCAGGGCTCCTACGAGCAGTACTTC. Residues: CASNPQGSYEQYF.

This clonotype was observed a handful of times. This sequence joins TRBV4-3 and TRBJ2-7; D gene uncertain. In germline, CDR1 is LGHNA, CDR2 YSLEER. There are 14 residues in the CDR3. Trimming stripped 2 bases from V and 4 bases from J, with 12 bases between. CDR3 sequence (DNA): TGCGCCAGCAGCCAATATTCGTCACAATACGAGCAGTACTTC. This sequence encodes CASSQYSSQYEQYF.

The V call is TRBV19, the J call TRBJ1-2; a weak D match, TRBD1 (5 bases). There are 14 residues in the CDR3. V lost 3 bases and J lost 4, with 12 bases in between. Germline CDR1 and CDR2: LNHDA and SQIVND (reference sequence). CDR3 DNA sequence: TGTGCCAGTAGTATTCAGGGTTGGGGCTATGGCTACACCTTC. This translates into CASSIQGWGYGYTF. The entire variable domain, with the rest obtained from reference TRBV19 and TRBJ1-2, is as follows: DGGITQSPKYLFRKEGQNVTLSCEQNLNHDAMYWYRQDPGQGLRLIYYSQIVNDFQKGDIAEGYSVSREKKESFPLTVTSAQKNPTAFYLCASSIQGWGYGYTFGSGTRLTVV.

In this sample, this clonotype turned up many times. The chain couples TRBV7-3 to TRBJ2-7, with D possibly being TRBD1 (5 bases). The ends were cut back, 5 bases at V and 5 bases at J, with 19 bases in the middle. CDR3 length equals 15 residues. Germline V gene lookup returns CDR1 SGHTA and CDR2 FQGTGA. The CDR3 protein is CASSPMDKELHEQYF. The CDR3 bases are TGTGCCAGCAGCCCTATGGACAAGGAGCTTCACGAGCAGTACTTC.

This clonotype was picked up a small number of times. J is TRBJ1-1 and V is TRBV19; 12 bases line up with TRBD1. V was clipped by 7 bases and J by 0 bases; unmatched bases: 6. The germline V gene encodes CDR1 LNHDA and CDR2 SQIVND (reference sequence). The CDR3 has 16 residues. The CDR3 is CASTPGTGGLNTEAFF. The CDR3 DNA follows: TGTGCCAGTACCCCTGGGACAGGGGGCCTGAACACTGAAGCTTTCTTT.

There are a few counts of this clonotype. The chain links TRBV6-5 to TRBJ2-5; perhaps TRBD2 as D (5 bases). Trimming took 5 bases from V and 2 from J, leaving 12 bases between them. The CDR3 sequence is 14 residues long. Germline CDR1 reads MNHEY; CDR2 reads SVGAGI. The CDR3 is CASSPLVGQETQYF. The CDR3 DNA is TGTGCCAGCAGTCCACTAGTGGGGCAAGAGACCCAGTACTTC.